The present entry profiles one T cell receptor (beta chain) with its context. Antigen specificity is unknown. CDR3 size: 14 residues. Trimming took 2 bases from V and 9 from J; bases not matched to a gene: 7. Germline assignment: CDR1 MNHNY and CDR2 SVGAGI (reference sequence). TCRdb itself ran the reads through MiXCR, one entry per CDR3 protein. The profile covers about 470,000 distinct CDR3 sequences, with about 39% appearing a single time and just under 45% taken by the ten largest. The data were taken from a study of T cell repertoires in cytomegalovirus infection. This chain links TRBV6-6 with TRBJ2-1; 7 bases map to TRBD1. Source: cultured PBMCs, taken from culture after CMV antigen stimulation. This receptor was taken from a human donor in good health (CMV status not recorded). Some clones in this sample may be carry-over from other donors' samples. The CDR3 nucleotides read TGTGCCAGCAGTTACCGAGACAGGGTTTCTGAGCAGTTCTTC. Translation: CASSYRDRVSEQFF.